The 8 T cell receptor beta chains given below trace back to one sample, sequenced in a study of T cell responses to AZD1222 COVID-19 vaccine. Clones were sequenced by immunoSEQ multiplex PCR, and TCRdb holds only the in-frame ones, with some missing. The sample records roughly 150,000 clones, approximately 90% being singletons. The material was peripheral blood, obtained on day 0 of AZD1222 vaccination. These TCRs come from an adult in good health.

The V gene is TRBV5-1, the J gene TRBJ2-2; D gene uncertain. There are 13 residues in the CDR3. The ends were cut back, 2 bases at V and 3 bases at J, with 5 bases in the middle. CDR1 is SGHRS and CDR2 is YFSETQ in the germline V gene. Here the CDR3 reads CASSLLYTGELFF. CDR3 DNA: TGCGCCAGCAGCTTACTGTACACCGGGGAGCTGTTTTTT.

V and J are TRBV27 and TRBJ2-3; 11 nucleotides agree with TRBD1. Germline trimming cut 2 bases from V and 4 bases from J; bases unmatched to any gene: 2. CDR3 length: 15 amino acids. Germline-derived CDR1 and CDR2 are MNHEY and SMNVEV (reference sequence). In nucleotides, the CDR3 is TGTGCCAGCAGTTTACGGACAGGGGGCTCAGATACGCAGTATTTT. Protein: CASSLRTGGSDTQYF.

This sequence joins TRBV7-6 and TRBJ2-7, with TRBD2 matching 7 bases. Germline CDR1 is SGHVS and CDR2 is FNYEAQ. The CDR3 is 18 amino acids. Trimming cost V 0 bases and J 4 bases; bases outside gene matches: 15. Written as DNA, the CDR3 is TGTGCCAGCAGCTTAGCATTAGGGCTAGCGGACGTCAATTACGAGCAGTACTTC. Its translation is CASSLALGLADVNYEQYF. The full variable domain, its missing parts supplied by reference TRBV7-6 and TRBJ2-7, is GAGVSQSPRYKVTKRGQDVALRCDPISGHVSLYWYRQALGQGPEFLTYFNYEAQQDKSGLPNDRFSAERPEGSISTLTIQRTEQRDSAMYRCASSLALGLADVNYEQYFGPGTRLTVT.

V usage is TRBV7-2 and J usage is TRBJ2-1; D unresolved. Trimming cost V 5 bases and J 8 bases, with 19 bases left between them. CDR1 and CDR2 from the germline V gene are SGHTA and FQGNSA. CDR3 length equals 15 residues. This CDR3 reads CASSPFGRQADEQFF. As DNA, the CDR3 is TGTGCCAGCAGCCCCTTCGGACGTCAGGCCGATGAGCAGTTCTTC. Drawing the rest from reference TRBV7-2 and TRBJ2-1, the complete variable domain is GAGVSQSPSNKVTEKGKDVELRCDPISGHTALYWYRQSLGQGLEFLIYFQGNSAPDKSGLPSDRFSAERTGGSVSTLTIQRTQQEDSAVYLCASSPFGRQADEQFFGPGTRLTVL.

The chain's CDR3 is CASSQGGSETDTQYF. The DNA for the CDR3 is TGTGCCAGCAGCCAAGGAGGGTCCGAAACAGATACGCAGTATTTT. The chain recombines TRBV4-2 with TRBJ2-3, with D possibly being TRBD2 (5 bases). Germline CDR1 and CDR2: LGHNA and YNFKEQ. The CDR3 loop spans 15 amino acids. Trimming pared 1 base from V and 3 bases from J, leaving 11 bases between.

The V call is TRBV7-9, the J call TRBJ1-3, with TRBD1 matching over 9 bases. V lost 4 bases to trimming and J lost 0 bases; unmatched junction nucleotides: 7. The germline gives CDR1 SEHNR, CDR2 FQNEAQ (reference sequence). The CDR3 is 17 amino acids. The CDR3 sequence is CASSSFTGGRSGNTIYF. Written as DNA, the CDR3 is TGTGCCAGCAGCTCCTTCACAGGGGGCCGCTCTGGAAACACCATATATTTT.

The rearrangement links TRBV29-1 to TRBJ1-3; D unresolved. The CDR3 totals 13 residues. V was cut by 6 bases and J by 4 bases, with 13 bases left in between. Germline lookup yields CDR1 SQVTM and CDR2 ANQGSEA. The CDR3 DNA sequence: TGCAGCGTAGAGACCAACGTAGGAAACACCATATATTTT. It specifies CSVETNVGNTIYF.

This clone appeared a single time. The rearrangement uses TRBV7-6 and TRBJ1-1; TRBD1 might be the D (5 bases). Germline CDR1 and CDR2: SGHVS and FNYEAQ. V lost 5 bases and J lost 2, with 12 bases in between. CDR3 length equals 14 residues. The CDR3 sequence is CASSEQEINTEAFF. The CDR3 DNA reads TGTGCCAGCAGCGAACAGGAGATAAACACTGAAGCTTTCTTT.